Sequencing of this T cell receptor (beta chain) was carried out in a study of cytomegalovirus exposure and HLA in healthy donors. The study ran its PCR with 60 Vbeta and 13 Jbeta primers. Measured with immunoSEQ multiplex PCR; TCRdb has only the in-frame clones, and not every one. In the table there are about 160,000 clones, about four fifths of which are singletons. A remark on this clone: The antigen is unknown.

Study-level results: Most observed TCR sequences were rare, whereas some public TCRs were detected in many donors.

V dropped 3 bases and J dropped 4 bases, with 16 bases sitting between them. Germline CDR1 and CDR2: ENHRY and SYGVKD. The CDR3 runs to 16 residues. Source material: PBMCs. The chain couples TRBV10-3 to TRBJ1-3; D uncertain. The clonotype was recovered from a male donor in good health and CMV-seronegative. CDR3 sequence (DNA): TGTGCCATCAGTGAATTGCGGCTTCCGGAGGGAAACACCATATATTTT. It encodes CAISELRLPEGNTIYF.